A selection of T cell receptor beta chains follows, all from one sample in a study of blood T cell repertoires in COVID-19. The repertoire was sequenced with immunoSEQ multiplex PCR; TCRdb's copy has only in-frame clones and lacks some. The sample records 110,000 to 150,000 clones, about 80% being singletons. Sequenced material: peripheral blood. These receptor sequences come from a man aged 65 to 79 who had recovered from COVID-19. Both conserved end residues are part of each CDR3. The D gene is left open where the match is weak. Some rows mark clone size as missing; the rest say once, few, many or name a class of expanded clone.

TRBV7-3	once	.	TRBJ2-7	TGTGCCAGCAGCGCCGCGACGGGTGGCGAGCAGTACTTC	CASSAATGGEQYF
TRBV6-5	.	.	TRBJ2-7	TGTGCCAGCAGTCTCCGTCACATTGGCTACGAGCAGTACTTC	CASSLRHIGYEQYF
TRBV3-1/TRBV3-2	few	TRBD2	TRBJ2-1	TGTGCCAGCAGCCAAGACTTCGGGAGGCGGGGGAGCTCCTACAATGAGCAGTTCTTC	CASSQDFGRRGSSYNEQFF
TRBV7-2	.	.	TRBJ1-1	TGTGCCAGCAGCTACACCGGGTTCTTGAACACTGAAGCTTTCTTT	CASSYTGFLNTEAFF
TRBV2	.	.	TRBJ2-7	TGTGCCACCGGAGAGTCGAGGTACGAGCAGTACTTC	CATGESRYEQYF
TRBV19	once	TRBD1	TRBJ2-2	TGTGCCAGTAGTGGGGACAGGGGGCTTGGCGGGGAGCTGTTTTTT	CASSGDRGLGGELFF
TRBV7-2	once	TRBD2	TRBJ2-5	TGTGCCAGCAGCCCGAGCGGGGGATTACAAGAGACCCAGTACTTC	CASSPSGGLQETQYF
TRBV29-1	.	.	TRBJ2-7	TGCAGCGTTGAACCGACTGTTTCGGGCGAGCAGTACTTC	CSVEPTVSGEQYF
TRBV19	.	.	TRBJ1-1	TGTGCCAGTAGTATAGTCGCGGGGGCAGACACTGAAGCTTTCTTT	CASSIVAGADTEAFF
TRBV10-2	.	TRBD1	TRBJ1-5	TGCGCCAGCAGTCGCTCCCTATATGACCGGGACAGTAGCAATCAGCCCCAGCATTTT	CASSRSLYDRDSSNQPQHF